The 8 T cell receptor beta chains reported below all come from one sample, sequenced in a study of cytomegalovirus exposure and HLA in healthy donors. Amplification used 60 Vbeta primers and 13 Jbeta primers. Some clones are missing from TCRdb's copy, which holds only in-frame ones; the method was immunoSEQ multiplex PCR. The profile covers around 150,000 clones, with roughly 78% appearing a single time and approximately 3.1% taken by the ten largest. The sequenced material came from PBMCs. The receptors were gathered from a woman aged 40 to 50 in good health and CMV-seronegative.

The CDR3 coding sequence is TGTGCCAGTAGTATGCCCGGGCGGACAGCTTATGGCTACACCTTC. As protein: CASSMPGRTAYGYTF. The V gene is TRBV19, the J gene TRBJ1-2; a possible D gene is TRBD1 (6 bases). CDR1 is LNHDA, CDR2 SQIVND, per germline (reference sequence). The CDR3 length is 15 residues. The ends were cut back, 3 bases at V and 5 bases at J, with 16 bases in the middle. Using reference TRBV19 and TRBJ1-2 for the parts outside the CDR3, the full variable domain is DGGITQSPKYLFRKEGQNVTLSCEQNLNHDAMYWYRQDPGQGLRLIYYSQIVNDFQKGDIAEGYSVSREKKESFPLTVTSAQKNPTAFYLCASSMPGRTAYGYTFGSGTRLTVV.

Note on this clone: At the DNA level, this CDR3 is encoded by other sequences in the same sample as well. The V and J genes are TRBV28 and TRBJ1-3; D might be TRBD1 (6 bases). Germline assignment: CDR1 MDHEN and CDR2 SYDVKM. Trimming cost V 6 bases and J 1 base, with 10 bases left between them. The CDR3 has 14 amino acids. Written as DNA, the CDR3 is TGTGCCAGCAGCCCCGGACAGTCTGGAAACACCATATATTTT. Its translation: CASSPGQSGNTIYF.

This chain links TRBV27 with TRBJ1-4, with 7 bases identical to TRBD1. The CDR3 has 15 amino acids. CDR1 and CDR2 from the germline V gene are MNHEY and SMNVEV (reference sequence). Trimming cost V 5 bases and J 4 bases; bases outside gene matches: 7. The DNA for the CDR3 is TGTGCCAGCAGTATACCGGGACAGCATAATGAAAAACTGTTTTTT. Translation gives CASSIPGQHNEKLFF.

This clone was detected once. The CDR3 sequence: CASTLGSGVLGTQYF. The CDR3 DNA sequence: TGTGCCAGTACCTTAGGGTCGGGGGTGCTTGGTACGCAGTATTTT. The rearrangement links TRBV19 to TRBJ2-3, with D perhaps matching TRBD2 (6 bases). CDR1 LNHDA and CDR2 SQIVND come from the germline V gene (reference sequence). V was shortened by 7 bases and J by 8 bases, with 22 bases between the two germline ends. The CDR3 length is 15 residues.

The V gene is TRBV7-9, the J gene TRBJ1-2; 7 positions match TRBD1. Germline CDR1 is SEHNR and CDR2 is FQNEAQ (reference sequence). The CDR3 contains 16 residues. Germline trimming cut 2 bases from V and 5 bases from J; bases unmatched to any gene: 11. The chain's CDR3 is CASSLILDRLAYGYTF. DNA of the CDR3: TGTGCCAGCAGCTTAATATTGGACAGGCTAGCTTATGGCTACACCTTC.

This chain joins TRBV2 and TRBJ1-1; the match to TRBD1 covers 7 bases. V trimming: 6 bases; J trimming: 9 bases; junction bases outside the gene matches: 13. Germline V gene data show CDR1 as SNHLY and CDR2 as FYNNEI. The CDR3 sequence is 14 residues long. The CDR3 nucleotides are TGTGCCAGCAGATTCACAGGGGCATCGGGGAAAGCTTTCTTT. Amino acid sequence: CASRFTGASGKAFF. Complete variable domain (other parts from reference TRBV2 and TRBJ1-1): EPEVTQTPSHQVTQMGQEVILRCVPISNHLYFYWYRQILGQKVEFLVSFYNNEISEKSEIFDDQFSVERPDGSNFTLKIRSTKLEDSAMYFCASRFTGASGKAFFGQGTRLTVV.

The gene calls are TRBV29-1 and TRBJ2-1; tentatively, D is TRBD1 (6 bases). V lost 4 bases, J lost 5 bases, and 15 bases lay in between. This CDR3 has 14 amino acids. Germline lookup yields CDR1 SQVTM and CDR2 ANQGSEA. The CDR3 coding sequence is TGCAGCGTTGTGAGGCAGGGGAGAGACAATGAGCAGTTCTTC. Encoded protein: CSVVRQGRDNEQFF.

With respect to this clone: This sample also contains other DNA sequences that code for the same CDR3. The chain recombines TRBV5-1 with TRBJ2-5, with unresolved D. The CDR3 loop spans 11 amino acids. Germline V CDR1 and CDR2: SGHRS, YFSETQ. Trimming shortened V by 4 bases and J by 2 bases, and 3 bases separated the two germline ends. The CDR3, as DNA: TGCGCCAGCAGCCTTCAAGAGACCCAGTACTTC. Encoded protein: CASSLQETQYF. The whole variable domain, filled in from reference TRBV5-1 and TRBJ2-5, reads KAGVTQTPRYLIKTRGQQVTLSCSPISGHRSVSWYQQTPGQGLQFLFEYFSETQRNKGNFPGRFSGRQFSNSRSEMNVSTLELGDSALYLCASSLQETQYFGPGTRLLVL.